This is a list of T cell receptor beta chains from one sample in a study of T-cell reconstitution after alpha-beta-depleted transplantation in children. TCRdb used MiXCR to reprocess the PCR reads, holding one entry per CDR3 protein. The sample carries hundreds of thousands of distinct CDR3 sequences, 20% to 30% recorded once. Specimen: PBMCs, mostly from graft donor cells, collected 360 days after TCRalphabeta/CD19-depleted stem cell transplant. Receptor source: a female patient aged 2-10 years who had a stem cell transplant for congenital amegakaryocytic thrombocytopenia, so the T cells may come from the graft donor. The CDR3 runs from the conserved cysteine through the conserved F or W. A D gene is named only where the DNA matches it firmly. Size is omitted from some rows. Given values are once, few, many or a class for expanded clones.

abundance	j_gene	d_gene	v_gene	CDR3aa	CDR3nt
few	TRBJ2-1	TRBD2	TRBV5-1	CASSLEASGYNEQFF	TGCGCCAGCAGCTTGGAGGCTAGCGGCTACAATGAGCAGTTCTTC
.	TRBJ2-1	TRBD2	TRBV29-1	CSVRGTSGEDNEQFF	TGCAGCGTGAGGGGGACTAGCGGGGAGGACAATGAGCAGTTCTTC
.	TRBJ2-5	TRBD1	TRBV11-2	CASSWVGQGETQYF	TGTGCCAGCAGCTGGGTGGGACAGGGTGAGACCCAGTACTTC
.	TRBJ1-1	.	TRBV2	CASRARSMNTEAFF	TGTGCCAGCAGGGCGAGGTCTATGAACACTGAAGCTTTCTTT
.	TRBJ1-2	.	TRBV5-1	CASSLARDDYGYTF	TGCGCCAGCAGCTTGGCGAGGGATGACTATGGCTACACCTTC
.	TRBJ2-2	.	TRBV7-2	CASSLAIAGELFF	TGTGCCAGCAGCTTAGCGATAGCCGGGGAGCTGTTTTTT
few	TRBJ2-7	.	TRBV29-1	CREGGAYEQYF	TGCAGGGAGGGGGGCGCCTACGAGCAGTACTTC
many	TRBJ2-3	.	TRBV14	CASSQYGVGTSTDTQYF	TGTGCCAGCAGCCAGTACGGGGTCGGAACTAGCACAGATACGCAGTATTTT
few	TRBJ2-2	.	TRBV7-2	CASSLTSINGELFF	TGTGCCAGCAGCTTAACTAGCATTAATGGGGAGCTGTTTTTT
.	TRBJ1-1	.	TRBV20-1	CSAKTGHPNTEAFF	TGCAGTGCTAAAACAGGGCACCCGAACACTGAAGCTTTCTTT
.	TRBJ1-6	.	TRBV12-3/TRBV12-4	CASSLVVTGNSPLHF	TGTGCCAGCAGTTTAGTTGTGACAGGCAATTCACCCCTCCACTTT
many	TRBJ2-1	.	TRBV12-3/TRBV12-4	CASSLDGTRNNEQFF	TGTGCCAGCAGTTTAGACGGGACCCGGAACAATGAGCAGTTCTTC
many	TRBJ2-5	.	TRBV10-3	CAISESLGETQYF	TGTGCCATCAGTGAGTCTCTGGGTGAGACCCAGTACTTC
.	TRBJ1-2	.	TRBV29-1	CSAVGAYGYTF	TGCAGCGCGGTCGGGGCCTATGGCTACACCTTC
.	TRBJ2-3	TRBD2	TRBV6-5	CASSYHLAGGTDTQYF	TGTGCCAGCAGTTACCACCTAGCGGGGGGCACAGATACGCAGTATTTT
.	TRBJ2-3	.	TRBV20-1	CSVGIWGDTQYF	TGCAGTGTTGGTATCTGGGGAGATACGCAGTATTTT
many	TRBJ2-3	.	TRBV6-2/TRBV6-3	CASNDGPDTQYF	TGTGCCAGCAACGACGGCCCAGATACGCAGTATTTT
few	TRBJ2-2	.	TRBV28	CASRGQNTGELFF	TGTGCCAGCAGGGGACAGAACACCGGGGAGCTGTTTTTT
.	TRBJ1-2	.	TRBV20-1	CSARDSRYAGYTF	TGCAGTGCTAGAGATAGCCGGTACGCTGGCTACACCTTC
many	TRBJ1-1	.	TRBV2	CASTLWGSLNTEAFF	TGTGCCAGCACCCTTTGGGGTAGCTTGAACACTGAAGCTTTCTTT
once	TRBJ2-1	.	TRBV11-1	CASSFISLRTVSYNEQFF	TGTGCCAGCAGCTTCATCAGCTTAAGGACTGTATCCTACAATGAGCAGTTCTTC
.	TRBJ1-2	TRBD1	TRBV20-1	CSALSTGRYGYTF	TGCAGTGCTTTATCGACAGGGCGTTATGGCTACACCTTC
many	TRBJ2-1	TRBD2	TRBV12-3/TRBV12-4	CASRNQGAGDLNEQFF	TGTGCCAGCAGGAACCAAGGTGCGGGAGATTTGAATGAGCAGTTCTTC
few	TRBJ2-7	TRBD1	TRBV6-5	CASRRDRDEQYF	TGTGCCAGCAGGCGCGACAGGGACGAGCAGTACTTC
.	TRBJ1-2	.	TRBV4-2	CASSQGPGGPTNYGYTF	TGTGCCAGCAGCCAAGGGCCGGGGGGACCAACTAACTATGGCTACACCTTC
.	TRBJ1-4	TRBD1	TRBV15	CATSSDRGREKLFF	TGTGCCACCAGCAGCGACAGGGGGCGCGAAAAACTGTTTTTT
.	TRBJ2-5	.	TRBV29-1	CSVGNQETQYF	TGCAGCGTTGGGAACCAAGAGACCCAGTACTTC
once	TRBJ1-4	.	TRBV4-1	CASTRLDRQATNEKLFF	TGCGCCAGCACCCGGCTTGACCGCCAGGCAACTAATGAAAAACTGTTTTTT
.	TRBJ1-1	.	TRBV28	CASSANPGVGNTEAFF	TGTGCCAGCAGCGCAAACCCCGGGGTGGGGAACACTGAAGCTTTCTTT
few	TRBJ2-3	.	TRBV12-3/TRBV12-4	CASSMASVTQYF	TGTGCCAGCAGTATGGCTAGCGTTACGCAGTATTTT
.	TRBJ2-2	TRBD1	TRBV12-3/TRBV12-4	CASSSPRQGWELFF	TGTGCCAGCAGTTCCCCCCGACAGGGGTGGGAGCTGTTTTTT
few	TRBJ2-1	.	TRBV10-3	CAISESLGLGASGNEQFF	TGTGCCATCAGTGAGTCTTTAGGCCTGGGGGCTAGCGGCAATGAGCAGTTCTTC
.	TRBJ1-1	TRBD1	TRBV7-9	CASTLPGVQGSTEAFF	TGTGCCAGCACCCTACCAGGGGTACAGGGGAGCACTGAAGCTTTCTTT
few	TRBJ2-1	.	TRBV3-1	CASSQDPRSNEQFF	TGTGCCAGCAGCCAAGATCCCCGGTCCAATGAGCAGTTCTTC
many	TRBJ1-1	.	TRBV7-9	CASSLDSANTEAFF	TGTGCCAGCAGCTTAGATTCCGCGAACACTGAAGCTTTCTTT
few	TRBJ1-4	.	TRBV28	CASSLRVTAATNEKLFF	TGTGCCAGCAGTTTACGGGTCACAGCCGCAACTAATGAAAAACTGTTTTTT